This paragraph reports one T cell receptor beta chain. Its antigen is undetermined. The germline gives CDR1 LNHNV, CDR2 YYDKDF (reference sequence). The CDR3 loop spans 14 amino acids. With V trimmed by 4 bases and J by 9 bases, 8 bases remained unmatched. This record belongs to a study of T cell responses to AZD1222 COVID-19 vaccine. Study observations and caveats: Just a handful of AZD1222 recipients tested seropositive at baseline. Repertoires were sampled only after the peak T cell response. Among spike-specific TCRs, nearly half reportedly target unmutated variant regions.

The protocol was immunoSEQ multiplex PCR, while the TCRdb copy is restricted to in-frame clones and leaves out a portion. The sample records 100,000 to 150,000 clones, roughly 86% being singletons. This sample comprised peripheral blood, obtained on day 0 of AZD1222 vaccination. This chain links TRBV15 with TRBJ2-1; 8 nucleotides agree with TRBD2. The sequence came from an adult in good health. The CDR3 DNA sequence: TGTGCCACCAGCAACGGGGGGGCCGAGGGTGAGCAGTTCTTC. Its protein is CATSNGGAEGEQFF.